One and the same sample provided the 18 T cell receptor beta chains below, sequenced in a study of blood T cell repertoires in COVID-19. Libraries were prepared by immunoSEQ multiplex PCR; TCRdb keeps only in-frame clonotypes and omits some of them. This sample has hundreds of thousands of clones, with about 82% found just once. Sequences were obtained from peripheral blood. The receptors were sampled from a woman over 75 with acute or convalescent COVID-19.

About this clone itself: The same CDR3 also results from other DNA sequences found in this sample. CDR3 sequence: CASSRQSTDTQYF. As DNA, the CDR3 is TGTGCCAGTAGTCGACAGTCCACAGATACGCAGTATTTT. This chain uses TRBV19 with TRBJ2-3, with a tentative D call TRBD1 (5 bases). The CDR3 runs 13 residues. The ends were cut back, 5 bases at V and 2 bases at J, with 8 bases in the middle. Per the germline V gene, CDR1 is LNHDA and CDR2 is SQIVND (reference sequence).

The rearrangement joins TRBV6-5 to TRBJ2-7; TRBD2 matches 12 bases. The CDR3 spans 14 residues. Per the germline V gene, CDR1 is MNHEY and CDR2 is SVGAGI. Trimming removed 5 bases from V and 2 bases from J; junction bases left unmatched: 1. In nucleotides, the CDR3 is TGTGCCAGCAGTAGACTAGCGGGAGCCTACGAGCAGTACTTC. This translates into CASSRLAGAYEQYF.

The V call is TRBV23-1, the J call TRBJ1-1; 7 bases map to TRBD1. TRBV23-1 has ORF status, its function being uncertain. The CDR3 extends over 16 amino acids. The ends lost 2 bases at V and 3 bases at J; junction bases unmatched: 9. This CDR3 is CASSQPRDRADTEAFF. CDR3 in DNA: TGCGCCAGCAGTCAACCCCGGGACAGAGCCGACACTGAAGCTTTCTTT.

The V and J genes are TRBV7-2 and TRBJ1-2; 9 bases are shared with TRBD1. CDR1 and CDR2 (germline): SGHTA, FQGNSA. This CDR3 has 15 residues. V lost 5 bases, J lost 5 bases, and 9 bases stayed unmatched. The CDR3 reads CASSLQGQGGYGYTF. The CDR3 DNA reads TGTGCCAGCAGCCTACAGGGACAGGGCGGGTATGGCTACACCTTC. Using reference TRBV7-2 and TRBJ1-2 for the parts outside the CDR3, the full variable domain is GAGVSQSPSNKVTEKGKDVELRCDPISGHTALYWYRQSLGQGLEFLIYFQGNSAPDKSGLPSDRFSAERTGGSVSTLTIQRTQQEDSAVYLCASSLQGQGGYGYTFGSGTRLTVV.

V gene TRBV11-3 combines with J gene TRBJ2-5, with D maybe TRBD2 (5 bases). The CDR3 is made up of 14 amino acids. CDR1 and CDR2 (germline): SGHNT, YENEEA. The germline V and J ends were trimmed by 8 bases and 5 bases, with 18 bases remaining between them. The CDR3 sequence: CASRLGGVGETQYF. Written as DNA, the CDR3 is TGTGCCAGCCGATTAGGAGGTGTCGGGGAGACCCAGTACTTC.

The chain couples TRBV19 to TRBJ1-2; 8 bases agree with TRBD1. The V segment lost 2 bases and the J segment 8 bases; nucleotides outside the gene matches: 4. The V gene's germline CDR1 is LNHDA and CDR2 SQIVND (reference sequence). This CDR3 contains 13 residues. As DNA, the CDR3 is TGTGCCAGTAGTATACGACAGGGGTTCGGCTACACCTTC. This gives the protein CASSIRQGFGYTF.

There are a few counts of this clone. The chain couples TRBV6-1 to TRBJ1-2; 7 bases are a match to TRBD1. V lost 3 bases to trimming and J lost 7 bases; unmatched junction nucleotides: 5. Germline-derived CDR1 and CDR2 are MNHNS and SASEGT. The CDR3 has 13 amino acids. In nucleotides, the CDR3 is TGTGCCAGCAGTGAGCGACAGGGTCTTGGCTACACCTTC. The encoded protein is CASSERQGLGYTF.

V is TRBV3-1 (or the pseudogene TRBV3-2) and J is TRBJ2-1; 12 nucleotides match TRBD2. Trimming cost V 2 bases and J 7 bases; bases outside gene matches: 9. CDR3 length: 17 residues. Germline V gene sequence: CDR1 LGHDT, CDR2 YNNKEL (reference sequence). The CDR3 region is CASSQMASGRGRNEQFF. As DNA, the CDR3 is TGTGCCAGCAGCCAAATGGCTAGCGGGAGGGGGCGGAATGAGCAGTTCTTC.

This chain uses TRBV20-1 with TRBJ2-7; TRBD1 agrees at 11 bases. V trimming: 3 bases; J trimming: 4 bases; junction bases outside the gene matches: 2. Germline CDR1 reads DFQATT; CDR2 reads SNEGSKA (reference sequence). This CDR3 is built from 13 residues. The CDR3 spells CSASRDRGYEQYF. In nucleotides, the CDR3 is TGCAGTGCTAGTAGGGACAGGGGGTACGAGCAGTACTTC.

The chain employs TRBV30 and TRBJ1-4; D ambiguous. The V end lost 2 bases, the J end lost 0 bases, and 10 bases lay between the germline ends. The germline CDR1 and CDR2 sequences are GTSNPN and SVGIG (reference sequence). The CDR3 sequence is 15 residues long. In DNA, the CDR3 is TGTGCCTGGAGTCTCGTATCCTCAACTAATGAAAAACTGTTTTTT. Encoded protein: CAWSLVSSTNEKLFF.

This clone was seen just once. The chain has TRBV5-4 and TRBJ1-6, with D hard to call. V lost 0 bases and J lost 8, with 21 bases in between. The CDR3 is 18 residues long. CDR1 and CDR2 from the germline V gene are SGHNT and YYREEE (reference sequence). For the CDR3, the DNA is TGTGCCAGCAGCTTGGGGATGGCAGGCGGCTACGGGGATTCACCCCTCCACTTT. Protein product: CASSLGMAGGYGDSPLHF.

The CDR3: CASSGRNTDTQYF. The CDR3 coding sequence is TGCGCCAGCAGCGGTAGAAACACAGATACGCAGTATTTT. The V and J genes are TRBV5-1 and TRBJ2-3, with D uncertain. Germline-derived CDR1 and CDR2 are SGHRS and YFSETQ. The CDR3 is 13 residues long. Between the trimmed V and J ends, which lost 4 bases and 2 bases, there was a span of 8 bases.

This chain joins TRBV7-9 and TRBJ1-5, with 8 bases fitting TRBD1. The CDR3 is 17 residues long. From germline, CDR1 is SEHNR and CDR2 FQNEAQ (reference sequence). V lost 4 bases and J lost 1; bases outside the gene matches: 9. The CDR3, as DNA: TGTGCCAGCAGCTACGCTGGACAGGGCCAAAGCAATCAGCCCCAGCATTTT. Encoded protein: CASSYAGQGQSNQPQHF.

This chain links TRBV30 with TRBJ1-6, with 9 bases aligning to TRBD1. This CDR3 has 15 residues. Trimming took 2 bases from V and 10 from J; bases not matched to a gene: 9. Germline V CDR1 and CDR2: GTSNPN, SVGIG (reference sequence). The CDR3 DNA follows: TGTGCCTGGAGTACCTGGACAGGGGCGAGGTCACCCCTCCACTTT. Translating gives CAWSTWTGARSPLHF.

The chain links TRBV19 to TRBJ1-2, with 10 nucleotides matching TRBD1. The CDR3 covers 16 residues. Trimming removed 5 bases from V and 8 bases from J; junction bases left unmatched: 14. CDR1 is LNHDA, CDR2 SQIVND, per germline (reference sequence). The CDR3 is CASSVADRGDQFGYTF. Written as DNA, the CDR3 is TGTGCCAGTAGTGTTGCGGACAGGGGGGATCAGTTCGGCTACACCTTC.

V gene TRBV4-2 combines with J gene TRBJ2-2, with D tentatively TRBD1 (5 bases). Trimming cost V 6 bases and J 2 bases, with 13 bases left between them. This CDR3 region has 15 residues. From germline, CDR1 is LGHNA and CDR2 YNFKEQ. The CDR3 coding sequence is TGTGCCAGCAGTTCCAGGGCCGGTAACACCGGGGAGCTGTTTTTT. Translated, it gives CASSSRAGNTGELFF.

The rearrangement links TRBV2 to TRBJ1-5, with a possible D match to TRBD1 (5 bases). Trimming cost V 1 base and J 3 bases, with 10 bases left between them. Germline V lookup: CDR1 SNHLY, CDR2 FYNNEI. There are 15 residues in the CDR3. The CDR3 region is CASSEETGSNQPQHF. The CDR3 DNA sequence: TGTGCCAGCAGTGAAGAAACAGGCTCCAATCAGCCCCAGCATTTT.

The V gene is TRBV19, the J gene TRBJ1-4; 8 positions match TRBD1. The length of the CDR3 is 14 residues. Germline trimming cut 7 bases from V and 6 bases from J; bases unmatched to any gene: 7. Germline lookup yields CDR1 LNHDA and CDR2 SQIVND (reference sequence). CDR3 in DNA: TGTGCCAGTACCCAGGGGGCGCATGATGAAAAACTGTTTTTT. Its protein product is CASTQGAHDEKLFF.